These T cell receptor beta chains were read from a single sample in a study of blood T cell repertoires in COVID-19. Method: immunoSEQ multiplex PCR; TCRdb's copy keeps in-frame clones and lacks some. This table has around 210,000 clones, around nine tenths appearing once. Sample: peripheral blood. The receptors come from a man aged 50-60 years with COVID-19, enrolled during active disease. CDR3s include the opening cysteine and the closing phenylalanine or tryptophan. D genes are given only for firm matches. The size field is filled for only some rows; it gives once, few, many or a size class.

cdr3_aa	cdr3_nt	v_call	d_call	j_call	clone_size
CASSFRQGRGTDTQYF	TGTGCCAGCAGTTTTCGACAGGGTCGGGGCACAGATACGCAGTATTTT	TRBV6-2/TRBV6-3	TRBD1	TRBJ2-3	NA
CASSLGTRFSDTQYF	TGTGCCAGCAGCTTAGGGACTAGATTCTCGGATACGCAGTATTTT	TRBV11-2	TRBD2	TRBJ2-3	NA
CASGRGTGELFF	TGTGCCTCAGGGAGGGGCACCGGGGAGCTGTTTTTT	TRBV19	TRBD2	TRBJ2-2	once
CASSPADRYGYTF	TGTGCCAGCAGTCCGGCGGACAGATATGGCTACACCTTC	TRBV12-3/TRBV12-4	NA	TRBJ1-2	NA
CASWGGTANTGELFF	TGTGCCAGCTGGGGGGGCACCGCGAACACCGGGGAGCTGTTTTTT	TRBV2	NA	TRBJ2-2	NA
CASSTTLAGGVEQFF	TGTGCCAGTAGCACAACCCTAGCGGGGGGAGTTGAGCAGTTCTTC	TRBV19	TRBD2	TRBJ2-1	once
CSVEGTGALGADTQYF	TGCAGCGTTGAAGGGACAGGGGCCCTCGGAGCAGATACGCAGTATTTT	TRBV29-1	TRBD1	TRBJ2-3	once
CASSPLRGVRDGYTF	TGTGCCAGCTCACCACTCCGCGGGGTTAGGGATGGCTACACCTTC	TRBV18	NA	TRBJ1-2	NA
CASSLEGVGYLDTQYF	TGTGCCAGCAGCTTGGAGGGGGTTGGGTATTTAGATACGCAGTATTTT	TRBV5-4	NA	TRBJ2-3	once
CASNEGQNNSPLHF	TGTGCCAGCAACGAGGGACAGAATAATTCACCCCTCCACTTT	TRBV6-6	TRBD1	TRBJ1-6	NA
CAWSFTGTYEQYF	TGTGCCTGGAGTTTTACAGGGACCTACGAGCAGTACTTC	TRBV30	NA	TRBJ2-7	NA
CASSEVVGRDYGYTF	TGTGCCAGCAGTGAAGTGGTGGGCAGGGACTATGGCTACACCTTC	TRBV6-1	NA	TRBJ1-2	NA
CASSSYLAGGIYNEQFF	TGTGCCAGCAGCTCATATCTAGCGGGAGGGATTTACAATGAGCAGTTCTTC	TRBV21-1	NA	TRBJ2-1	NA
CASSLGGDPGNQPQHF	TGTGCCAGCAGCTTAGGGGGGGACCCTGGCAATCAGCCCCAGCATTTT	TRBV7-9	NA	TRBJ1-5	few
CASSPSGANVLTF	TGTGCCAGCAGTCCGTCCGGGGCCAACGTCCTGACTTTC	TRBV12-3/TRBV12-4	NA	TRBJ2-6	NA
CASSEGEAGGYTF	TGTGCCAGCAGTGAGGGGGAGGCGGGCGGCTACACCTTC	TRBV6-4	NA	TRBJ1-2	NA
CASSRELSRGSEQYF	TGTGCCAGCAGTCGGGAACTGTCCAGAGGCAGCGAGCAGTACTTC	TRBV14	NA	TRBJ2-7	NA